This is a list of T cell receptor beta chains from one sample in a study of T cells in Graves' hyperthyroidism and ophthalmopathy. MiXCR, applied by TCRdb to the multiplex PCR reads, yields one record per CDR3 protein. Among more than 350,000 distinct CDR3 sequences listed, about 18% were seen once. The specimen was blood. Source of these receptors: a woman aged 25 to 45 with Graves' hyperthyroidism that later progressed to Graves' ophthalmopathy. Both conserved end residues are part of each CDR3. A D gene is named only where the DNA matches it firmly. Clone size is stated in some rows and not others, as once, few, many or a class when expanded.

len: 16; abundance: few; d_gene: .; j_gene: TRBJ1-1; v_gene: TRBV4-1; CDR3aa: CASSRTALLADTEAFF; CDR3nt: TGCGCCAGCAGTCGAACAGCTTTACTGGCGGACACTGAAGCTTTCTTT
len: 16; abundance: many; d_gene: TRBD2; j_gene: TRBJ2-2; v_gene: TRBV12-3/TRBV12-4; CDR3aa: CASSTSAGLNTGELFF; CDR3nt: TGTGCCAGCAGTACTTCAGCGGGGCTTAACACCGGGGAGCTGTTTTTT
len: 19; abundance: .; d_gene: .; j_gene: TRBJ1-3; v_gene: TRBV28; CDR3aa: CASSLIRWDGVSSGNTIYF; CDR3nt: TGTGCCAGCAGTTTAATTAGGTGGGACGGCGTAAGCTCTGGAAACACCATATATTTT
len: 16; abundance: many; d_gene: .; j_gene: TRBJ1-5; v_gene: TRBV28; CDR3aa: CASSNRGGVPNQPQHF; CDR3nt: TGTGCCAGCAGCAATCGGGGGGGGGTCCCCAATCAGCCCCAGCATTTT
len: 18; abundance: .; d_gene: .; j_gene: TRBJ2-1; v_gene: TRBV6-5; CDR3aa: CASSSGEGGSVRPNEQSF; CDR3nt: TGTGCCAGCAGTTCCGGGGAAGGGGGGAGCGTAAGACCCAATGAGCAGTCCTTC
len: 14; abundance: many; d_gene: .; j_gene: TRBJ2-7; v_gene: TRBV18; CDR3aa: CASSPPIDSYEQYF; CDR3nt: TGTGCCAGCTCACCACCGATAGACTCCTACGAGCAGTACTTC
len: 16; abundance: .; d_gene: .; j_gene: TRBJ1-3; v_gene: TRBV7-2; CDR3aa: CASSLEPDRSGNTIYF; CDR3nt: TGTGCCAGCAGCTTAGAGCCAGATCGATCTGGAAACACCATATATTTT
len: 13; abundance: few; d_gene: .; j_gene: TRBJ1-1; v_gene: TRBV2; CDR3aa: CASSSSLNTEAFF; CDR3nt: TGTGCCAGCAGTTCCTCCCTGAACACTGAAGCTTTCTTT
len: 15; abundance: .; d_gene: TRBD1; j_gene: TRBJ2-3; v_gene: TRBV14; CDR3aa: CASSQAGGRTDTQYF; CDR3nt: TGTGCCAGCAGCCAAGCAGGGGGCCGAACAGATACGCAGTATTTT
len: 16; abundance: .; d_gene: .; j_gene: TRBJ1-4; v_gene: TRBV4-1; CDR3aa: CASSQEESGVREKLFF; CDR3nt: TGCGCCAGCAGCCAAGAGGAGTCGGGGGTGCGGGAAAAACTGTTTTTT
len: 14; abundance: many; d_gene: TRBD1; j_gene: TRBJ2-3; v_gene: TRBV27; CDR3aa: CASSSTGPRDTQYF; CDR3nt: TGTGCCAGCAGTTCGACAGGGCCGCGAGATACGCAGTATTTT
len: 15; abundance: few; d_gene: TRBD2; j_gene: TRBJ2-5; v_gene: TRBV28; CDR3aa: CASSLRRRERETQYF; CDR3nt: TGTGCCAGCAGTTTGAGAAGGCGGGAGAGGGAGACCCAGTACTTC
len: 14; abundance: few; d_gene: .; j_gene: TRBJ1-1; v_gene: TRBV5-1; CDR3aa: CASSLGAENTEAFF; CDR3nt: TGCGCCAGCAGCTTGGGGGCAGAGAACACTGAAGCTTTCTTT
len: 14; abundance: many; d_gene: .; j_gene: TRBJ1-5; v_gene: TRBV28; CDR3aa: CASSPPGIHQPQHF; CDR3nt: TGTGCCAGCAGTCCACCCGGGATTCATCAGCCCCAGCATTTT